Described below is a single T cell receptor beta chain sequence and its context. Its target is unknown. Germline V gene lookup returns CDR1 LNHDA and CDR2 SQIVND (reference sequence). With 11 bases removed from V and 1 base from J, the gap between germline ends came to 14 bases. The CDR3 contains 14 residues. The source of the sample is a study of cytomegalovirus exposure and HLA in healthy donors. Overall study results and limits: Excluded were some V segments that proved indistinguishable, including TRBV6-2 and TRBV6-3. Immune exposure information comprised only CMV serostatus. Researchers reportedly found TCR beta sequences accurately predicted most subjects' HLA-A and HLA-B alleles.

Donors consisted of healthy bone marrow donors. Amplification used 60 Vbeta primers and 13 Jbeta primers. Libraries were prepared by immunoSEQ multiplex PCR; TCRdb keeps only in-frame clonotypes and omits some of them. This sample has approximately 200,000 clones; over 75% occur once, and the top ten carry over 2%. The receptor comes from a woman aged 50 to 60 in good health and CMV-seronegative. The rearrangement links TRBV19 to TRBJ2-2; TRBD1 might be the D (7 bases). The sequenced sample consisted of PBMCs. CDR3 DNA sequence: TGTGCCGGCAGACAGGGAGGGAACACCGGGGAGCTGTTTTTT. This codes for CAGRQGGNTGELFF.